This entry lists 19 T cell receptor beta chains sequenced from one sample in a study of T cells in Graves' hyperthyroidism and ophthalmopathy. RNA transcripts gave rise to amplified TCR beta CDR3 regions. A first-round RT-PCR of the TCR CDR3 used the HTBI primer set. TCRdb called the multiplex PCR reads again in MiXCR, with one record for every CDR3 protein. The sample consists of approximately 400,000 distinct CDR3 sequences, about a fifth of them appearing once. Sample: blood. The source of these receptors is a man aged 18 to 29 with Graves' ophthalmopathy.

V and J are TRBV10-3 and TRBJ1-2; TRBD1 agrees at 8 bases. The CDR3 consists of 12 residues. J gave up 7 bases and V 10 bases, and 8 bases lay outside the gene matches. Germline CDR1 is ENHRY and CDR2 is SYGVKD. The CDR3 region is CATRQGTGGYTF. The CDR3 DNA reads as TGTGCCACTCGACAGGGGACAGGTGGCTACACCTTC.

This clonotype was seen ten or more times. The V and J genes are TRBV15 and TRBJ1-5; 8 bases are shared with TRBD1. V dropped 5 bases and J dropped 2; count of bases not matched to a gene: 5. The CDR3 contains 15 residues. Per germline, CDR1 LNHNV and CDR2 YYDKDF (reference sequence). In DNA form, the CDR3 reads TGTGCCACCAGCCCGGACAGGGCTCGCAATCAGCCCCAGCATTTT. Protein: CATSPDRARNQPQHF.

The genes are TRBV9 and TRBJ2-3, with a weak D call TRBD2 (7 bases). V was trimmed by 6 bases and J by 5 bases, leaving 19 bases between them. This CDR3 has 15 residues. Germline V gives CDR1 SGDLS, CDR2 YYNGEE. The CDR3 is CASNTRRGGEDTQYF. The CDR3, as DNA: TGTGCCAGCAACACGCGAAGGGGGGGGGAAGATACGCAGTATTTT.

The table lists this clonotype with many counts. The chain couples TRBV12-3 or TRBV12-4 to TRBJ2-7; a possible D gene is TRBD2 (5 bases). The V end lost 2 bases, the J end lost 4 bases, and 9 bases lay between the germline ends. The CDR3 covers 13 residues. The CDR3 region has the DNA TGTGCCAGCAGTTTAAATTCGGGATACGAGCAGTACTTC. Residues: CASSLNSGYEQYF.

Points on this clonotype: At one boundary the junction diverges from the germline segment, which might be a read error. The V and J genes are TRBV28 and TRBJ1-3; no firm D call. The CDR3 covers 12 residues. CDR1 is MDHEN and CDR2 is SYDVKM in the germline V gene. The CDR3 spells CASSSARYYRDF. CDR3 DNA: TGTGCCAGCAGTTCCGCGAGATACTACCGAGATTTT.

DNA for the CDR3: TGCGCCAGCAGCTTGGCCAGGGGAGAGGGTGAAAAACTGTTTTTT. Residues: CASSLARGEGEKLFF. The chain has TRBV5-1 and TRBJ1-4, with a weak D call TRBD1 (6 bases). The germline gives CDR1 SGHRS, CDR2 YFSETQ. The CDR3 has 15 residues. The V end was cut by 0 bases, the J end by 7 bases, with 13 bases between.

This clonotype was seen more than once but under ten times. This rearrangement joins TRBV11-2 to TRBJ2-1; 10 nucleotides agree with TRBD2. With V trimmed by 1 base and J by 3 bases, 6 bases remained unmatched. The CDR3 totals 17 residues. CDR1 is SGHAT and CDR2 is FQNNGV in the germline V gene. The CDR3 bases are TGTGCCAGCAGCTTAGCAAGTTTAGCGGGGGGCTACAATGAGCAGTTCTTC. It is translated as CASSLASLAGGYNEQFF.

Ten or more counts support this clonotype. The chain combines TRBV7-9 with TRBJ2-1; 8 bases agree with TRBD2. The junction had 8 bases not matched to a gene; V was cut back by 3 bases and J by 7 bases. CDR3 length: 15 amino acids. CDR1 is SEHNR and CDR2 is FQNEAQ in the germline V gene (reference sequence). The chain's CDR3 is CASSFPVAGRNEQFF. DNA for the CDR3: TGTGCCAGCAGCTTTCCGGTAGCGGGGCGTAATGAGCAGTTCTTC.

This clonotype was seen a handful of times. The genes are TRBV29-1 and TRBJ1-1; D is uncertain. Per germline, CDR1 SQVTM and CDR2 ANQGSEA. The CDR3 is made up of 11 amino acids. The V end lost 5 bases, the J end lost 1 base, and 5 bases lay between the germline ends. The DNA for the CDR3 is TGCAGCGTTAGTGGGAACACTGAAGCTTTCTTT. Protein: CSVSGNTEAFF.

This clonotype was detected many times. V is TRBV6-1 and J is TRBJ2-7; 7 positions agree with TRBD2. CDR1 is MNHNS and CDR2 is SASEGT in the germline V gene. The CDR3 extends over 14 amino acids. V shed 2 bases and J 1 base; nucleotides not matched to a gene: 2. CDR3 residues: CASSEPGLSYEQYF. The CDR3 coding sequence is TGTGCCAGCAGTGAACCGGGACTATCCTACGAGCAGTACTTC.

The V call is TRBV5-1, the J call TRBJ1-5; TRBD1 might be the D (5 bases). CDR1 and CDR2 from the germline V gene are SGHRS and YFSETQ. The CDR3 is made up of 15 amino acids. Deletions cut 3 bases from V and 1 base from J, with 11 bases between. DNA for the CDR3: TGCGCCAGCAGCTACACGGGGGAAAGCAATCAGCCCCAGCATTTT. Its translation: CASSYTGESNQPQHF. The entire variable domain, with the rest obtained from reference TRBV5-1 and TRBJ1-5, is as follows: KAGVTQTPRYLIKTRGQQVTLSCSPISGHRSVSWYQQTPGQGLQFLFEYFSETQRNKGNFPGRFSGRQFSNSRSEMNVSTLELGDSALYLCASSYTGESNQPQHFGDGTRLSIL.

This clonotype appeared a few times. This sequence joins TRBV10-3 and TRBJ2-1, with 8 bases matching TRBD1. Germline CDR1 reads ENHRY; CDR2 reads SYGVKD. Unmatched junction bases numbered 9, after V lost 8 bases and J lost 0 bases. The CDR3 is made up of 16 amino acids. CDR3: CAILAGGPSSYNEQFF. In nucleotides, the CDR3 is TGTGCCATCCTAGCAGGGGGCCCTAGCTCCTACAATGAGCAGTTCTTC.

This clonotype was seen more than once but under ten times. The chain joins TRBV7-9 to TRBJ2-1; 7 bases agree with TRBD1. Trimming removed 3 bases from V and 9 bases from J; junction bases left unmatched: 8. The CDR3 is 14 residues long. Germline CDR1 reads SEHNR; CDR2 reads FQNEAQ (reference sequence). The CDR3 is CASSFEAPGGEQFF. The DNA for the CDR3 is TGTGCCAGCAGCTTTGAAGCTCCAGGGGGTGAGCAGTTCTTC. Filled out from reference TRBV7-9 and TRBJ2-1, the complete variable domain reads DTGVSQNPRHKITKRGQNVTFRCDPISEHNRLYWYRQTLGQGPEFLTYFQNEAQLEKSRLLSDRFSAERPKGSFSTLEIQRTEQGDSAMYLCASSFEAPGGEQFFGPGTRLTVL.

This clonotype was observed a few times. In DNA, the CDR3 is TGTGCCAGCAGCGCCACGATGGAGCGGGCGGAGACCCAGTACTTC. Its translation: CASSATMERAETQYF. The chain is built from TRBV5-4 and TRBJ2-5, with TRBD2 as a possible D gene (6 bases). This CDR3 is 15 amino acids long. The V gene lost 4 bases and the J gene lost 5 bases, with 18 bases spanning the gap. Germline loops: CDR1 SGHNT, CDR2 YYREEE (reference sequence).

Ten or more counts support this clonotype. The chain couples TRBV5-1 to TRBJ2-7, with 7 bases lining up with TRBD2. Trimming took 4 bases from V and 0 from J; bases not matched to a gene: 7. The CDR3 is 15 residues long. Germline V CDR1 and CDR2: SGHRS, YFSETQ. For the CDR3, the DNA is TGCGCCAGCAGCATCCTAGCGGAGAGCTCCTACGAGCAGTACTTC. Translating it yields CASSILAESSYEQYF.

The sample holds many counts of this clonotype. This chain links TRBV7-9 with TRBJ2-7, with D uncertain. CDR3 length: 15 residues. Germline V lookup: CDR1 SEHNR, CDR2 FQNEAQ (reference sequence). Trimming removed 4 bases from V and 5 bases from J, with 18 bases in between. Written as DNA, the CDR3 is TGTGCCAGCAGCTCCGACGGCCCAGCAAGGCACGAGCAGTACTTC. Amino acids: CASSSDGPARHEQYF.

The chain uses TRBV27 and TRBJ2-2, with D possibly being TRBD1 (6 bases). Germline lookup yields CDR1 MNHEY and CDR2 SMNVEV (reference sequence). The length of the CDR3 is 16 residues. Trimming left V 1 base short and J 2 bases short, with 11 bases between. For the CDR3, the DNA is TGTGCCAGCAGTTTATTACTGACAGGCAACACCGGGGAGCTGTTTTTT. Protein product: CASSLLLTGNTGELFF.

This clonotype turned up a few times. The chain employs TRBV6-1 and TRBJ1-3; maybe TRBD1 (5 bases). CDR1 MNHNS and CDR2 SASEGT come from the germline V gene. Trimming stripped 6 bases from V and 0 bases from J, with 12 bases between. The CDR3 is 15 amino acids. DNA for the CDR3: TGTGCCAGCAGAGGCGGGACGGACTCTGGAAACACCATATATTTT. Residues: CASRGGTDSGNTIYF.

This clonotype has ten or more counts. This sequence joins TRBV5-1 and TRBJ1-2; TRBD1 might be the D (6 bases). CDR1 and CDR2 from the germline V gene are SGHRS and YFSETQ. CDR3 length equals 16 residues. V was pared by 0 bases and J by 1 base, with 13 bases between. The CDR3 here is CASSLASGVVNYGYTF. DNA of the CDR3: TGCGCCAGCAGCTTGGCCTCAGGGGTCGTTAACTATGGCTACACCTTC.